Shown below are 26 T cell receptor beta chains from a single sample sequenced in a study of sequential checkpoint blockade in melanoma. TCRdb's table, derived via immunoSEQ multiplex PCR, lists solely in-frame clones and lacks some. The repertoire consists of about 19,000 clones, with around 83% occurring once and the leading ten covering just over 35%. As to treatment: randomized to nivolumab then ipilimumab (arm A) or the reverse (arm B). The sample was CD8+ T cells sorted from blood (inferred from file names), taken from a patient given nivolumab and ipilimumab in sequence. Every receptor here comes from a human donor with melanoma.

The V and J genes are TRBV27 and TRBJ2-7, with 11 bases aligning to TRBD2. The CDR3 length is 15 residues. V shed 5 bases, J shed 5 bases, and the junction held 8 bases outside the gene matches. CDR1 MNHEY and CDR2 SMNVEV come from the germline V gene (reference sequence). The CDR3 reads CASSQLTSGADEQYF. Written as DNA, the CDR3 is TGTGCCAGCAGTCAATTGACTAGCGGGGCAGACGAGCAGTACTTC.

The chain recombines TRBV7-3 with TRBJ2-3; 14 bases line up with TRBD2. Germline V CDR1 and CDR2: SGHTA, FQGTGA. Unmatched junction bases numbered 14, after V lost 3 bases and J lost 3 bases. This CDR3 has 20 residues. As DNA, the CDR3 is TGTGCCAGCAGCTTTGGGCGAGGGGGACTAGCGGGGGAGGATACAGATACGCAGTATTTT. It encodes CASSFGRGGLAGEDTDTQYF.

The chain joins TRBV7-9 to TRBJ2-1; weak D call: TRBD1 (6 bases). The CDR3 totals 16 residues. Trimming pared 5 bases from V and 8 bases from J, leaving 22 bases between. Per germline, CDR1 SEHNR and CDR2 FQNEAQ (reference sequence). The CDR3 DNA sequence: TGTGCCAGCAGCGTCAGGGGAGAAGAAACTACGGATGAGCAGTTCTTC. Amino acid sequence: CASSVRGEETTDEQFF.

This chain joins TRBV10-3 and TRBJ2-7; a weak D match, TRBD2 (5 bases). Germline values: CDR1 ENHRY, CDR2 SYGVKD. Trimming took off 4 bases at V and 2 bases at J, with 15 bases between the two ends. The CDR3 runs to 15 residues. The CDR3: CAISGEAESAYEQYF. The CDR3 DNA sequence: TGTGCCATCAGTGGAGAAGCGGAGTCGGCCTACGAGCAGTACTTC.

The chain combines TRBV5-4 with TRBJ1-1; possible D gene TRBD1, 6 bases. V was cut by 9 bases and J by 2 bases, with 11 bases left in between. Germline values: CDR1 SGHNT, CDR2 YYREEE (reference sequence). This CDR3 contains 12 residues. In DNA, the CDR3 is TGTGCCACCTCCAGGGGTAACACTGAAGCTTTCTTT. Translation: CATSRGNTEAFF.

This chain connects TRBV10-3 to TRBJ2-7; D uncertain. Germline values: CDR1 ENHRY, CDR2 SYGVKD. Between the trimmed V and J ends, which lost 3 bases and 3 bases, there was a span of 6 bases. CDR3 length: 12 amino acids. The CDR3 DNA reads as TGTGCCATCAGTGATATCTTCTACGAGCAGTACTTC. Residues: CAISDIFYEQYF.

The V and J genes are TRBV7-9 and TRBJ1-1; 7 positions match TRBD1. Germline CDR1 and CDR2: SEHNR and FQNEAQ (reference sequence). The CDR3 is 16 residues long. The junction had 8 bases not matched to a gene; V was cut back by 1 base and J by 3 bases. CDR3 amino acids: CASSLGPRQGDTEAFF. The CDR3, as DNA: TGTGCCAGCAGCTTAGGGCCAAGACAGGGAGACACTGAAGCTTTCTTT.

The chain uses TRBV28 and TRBJ2-5, with D perhaps TRBD2 (5 bases). V was shortened by 1 base and J by 4 bases, with 7 bases between the two germline ends. The germline V gene has CDR1 MDHEN and CDR2 SYDVKM. This CDR3 has 13 amino acids. The CDR3: CASSLYAGETQYF. Here the CDR3 DNA reads TGTGCCAGCAGTTTATATGCGGGAGAGACCCAGTACTTC. The full variable domain, completed using reference TRBV28 and TRBJ2-5, is DVKVTQSSRYLVKRTGEKVFLECVQDMDHENMFWYRQDPGLGLRLIYFSYDVKMKEKGDIPEGYSVSREKKERFSLILESASTNQTSMYLCASSLYAGETQYFGPGTRLLVL.

V is TRBV19 and J is TRBJ2-2; D unresolved. The CDR3 covers 17 residues. Germline lookup yields CDR1 LNHDA and CDR2 SQIVND (reference sequence). Trimming took 5 bases from V and 0 from J, leaving 16 bases between them. The CDR3 spells CASSPGFVRANTGELFF. The CDR3 DNA follows: TGTGCCAGTAGTCCTGGTTTTGTCCGGGCGAACACCGGGGAGCTGTTTTTT.

V usage is TRBV5-1 and J usage is TRBJ1-2, with D perhaps matching TRBD1 (6 bases). V gave up 4 bases and J gave up 5 bases, with 18 bases separating them. The CDR3 contains 15 residues. CDR1 and CDR2 (germline): SGHRS, YFSETQ. The CDR3: CASSRIQGWGYGYTF. The CDR3 bases are TGCGCCAGCAGCCGTATACAGGGCTGGGGATATGGCTACACCTTC.

This rearrangement joins TRBV10-3 to TRBJ2-2, with 7 bases lining up with TRBD1. Germline V gene lookup returns CDR1 ENHRY and CDR2 SYGVKD. Trimming removed 2 bases from V and 3 bases from J; junction bases left unmatched: 0. This CDR3 has 14 amino acids. The CDR3 nucleotides are TGTGCCATCAGTGAGGGGACAGACACCGGGGAGCTGTTTTTT. Residues: CAISEGTDTGELFF.

The chain uses TRBV19 and TRBJ1-1; D gene unclear. Per the germline V gene, CDR1 is LNHDA and CDR2 is SQIVND (reference sequence). The CDR3 extends over 13 amino acids. Trimming shortened V by 2 bases and J by 0 bases, and 4 bases separated the two germline ends. The CDR3 DNA sequence: TGTGCCAGTAGTATATCTCTGAACACTGAAGCTTTCTTT. This translates into CASSISLNTEAFF.

The chain has TRBV27 and TRBJ2-1; TRBD2 agrees at 10 bases. The V and J ends lost 2 bases and 4 bases, in that order; junction bases with no gene match: 2. The CDR3 runs to 15 residues. Germline CDR1 and CDR2: MNHEY and SMNVEV (reference sequence). CDR3 amino acids: CASSLRAGGYNEQFF. As DNA, the CDR3 is TGTGCCAGCAGTTTAAGAGCGGGAGGGTACAATGAGCAGTTCTTC.

The genes are TRBV19 and TRBJ1-5, with D possibly being TRBD1 (5 bases). The CDR3 length is 13 residues. Germline values: CDR1 LNHDA, CDR2 SQIVND (reference sequence). V lost 4 bases and J 7 bases, leaving 11 bases between the germline ends. CDR3 residues: CASSNQGSQPQHF. For the CDR3, the DNA is TGTGCCAGTAGTAACCAGGGTAGCCAGCCCCAGCATTTT.

V and J are TRBV19 and TRBJ2-1; TRBD2 aligns across 9 bases. CDR1 and CDR2 (germline): LNHDA, SQIVND (reference sequence). V gave up 3 bases and J gave up 0 bases; unmatched junction bases: 6. The CDR3 extends over 17 amino acids. DNA for the CDR3: TGTGCCAGTAGTATCGTAGCGGGGGCTCCCTCCTACAATGAGCAGTTCTTC. Protein: CASSIVAGAPSYNEQFF. Looking up the rest from reference TRBV19 and TRBJ2-1 gives the full variable domain: DGGITQSPKYLFRKEGQNVTLSCEQNLNHDAMYWYRQDPGQGLRLIYYSQIVNDFQKGDIAEGYSVSREKKESFPLTVTSAQKNPTAFYLCASSIVAGAPSYNEQFFGPGTRLTVL.

The rearrangement joins TRBV7-9 to TRBJ2-1; 7 nucleotides align to TRBD1. In germline, CDR1 is SEHNR, CDR2 FQNEAQ (reference sequence). After removal of 5 bases from V and 0 bases from J, the junction contained 4 bases not matched to a gene. CDR3 length: 15 amino acids. CDR3 amino acids: CASSHRDSSYNEQFF. The CDR3 nucleotides are TGTGCCAGCAGCCACCGGGACAGCTCCTACAATGAGCAGTTCTTC. The full variable domain, completed using reference TRBV7-9 and TRBJ2-1, is DTGVSQNPRHKITKRGQNVTFRCDPISEHNRLYWYRQTLGQGPEFLTYFQNEAQLEKSRLLSDRFSAERPKGSFSTLEIQRTEQGDSAMYLCASSHRDSSYNEQFFGPGTRLTVL.

The rearrangement joins TRBV9 to TRBJ1-2; tentative D call: TRBD1 (5 bases). Germline V gene lookup returns CDR1 SGDLS and CDR2 YYNGEE. The V and J ends lost 0 bases and 5 bases respectively, with 14 bases between them. The CDR3 runs 15 residues. Here the CDR3 reads CASSVARQGGYGYTF. CDR3 in DNA: TGTGCCAGCAGCGTAGCTCGGCAGGGAGGGTATGGCTACACCTTC.

The V call is TRBV6-6, the J call TRBJ1-6; D remains unclear. V dropped 2 bases and J dropped 9 bases, with 11 bases sitting between them. The CDR3 contains 14 residues. The germline gives CDR1 MNHNY, CDR2 SVGAGI (reference sequence). The CDR3 reads CASSYLVSGSPLHF. In DNA, the CDR3 is TGTGCCAGCAGTTACCTCGTCTCAGGTTCACCCCTCCACTTT.

V usage is TRBV5-1 and J usage is TRBJ2-7, with 9 bases matching TRBD2. Trimming took 0 bases from V and 1 from J; bases not matched to a gene: 2. The CDR3 contains 15 residues. Germline loops: CDR1 SGHRS, CDR2 YFSETQ. CDR3 sequence reads: CASSLELAGSYEQYF. The CDR3 coding sequence is TGCGCCAGCAGCTTGGAGCTAGCGGGGTCCTACGAGCAGTACTTC. Looking up the rest from reference TRBV5-1 and TRBJ2-7 gives the full variable domain: KAGVTQTPRYLIKTRGQQVTLSCSPISGHRSVSWYQQTPGQGLQFLFEYFSETQRNKGNFPGRFSGRQFSNSRSEMNVSTLELGDSALYLCASSLELAGSYEQYFGPGTRLTVT.

This chain joins TRBV29-1 and TRBJ1-1; D gene uncertain. The CDR3 totals 16 residues. With 7 bases removed from V and 3 bases from J, the gap between germline ends came to 24 bases. Per germline, CDR1 SQVTM and CDR2 ANQGSEA. The CDR3 spells CSGYLSNSFGDTEAFF. CDR3 nucleotide sequence: TGCAGCGGATATCTTTCTAACTCCTTTGGTGACACTGAAGCTTTCTTT. The variable domain in full, with the rest retrieved from reference TRBV29-1 and TRBJ1-1, is SAVISQKPSRDICQRGTSLTIQCQVDSQVTMMFWYRQQPGQSLTLIATANQGSEATYESGFVIDKFPISRPNLTFSTLTVSNMSPEDSSIYLCSGYLSNSFGDTEAFFGQGTRLTVV.

This clone was seen a handful of times. The chain recombines TRBV5-6 with TRBJ1-2, with TRBD1 identical over 8 bases. Germline-derived CDR1 and CDR2 are SGHDT and YYEEEE. The CDR3 length is 13 residues. J gave up 8 bases and V 3 bases, and 6 bases lay outside the gene matches. The DNA of the CDR3 is TGTGCCAGCAGCTCGACAGGGGCGGGCGGCTACACCTTC. This translates into CASSSTGAGGYTF.

The chain carries TRBV19 and TRBJ2-1; 11 nucleotides match TRBD2. The CDR3 totals 16 residues. Germline trimming cut 7 bases from V and 2 bases from J; bases unmatched to any gene: 7. Looked up from germline, CDR1 is LNHDA and CDR2 is SQIVND (reference sequence). The CDR3 protein is CASTLTTSGAYNEQFF. CDR3 DNA sequence: TGTGCCAGTACCCTCACGACTAGCGGGGCCTACAATGAGCAGTTCTTC.

V and J are TRBV6-5 and TRBJ2-6, with D possibly matching TRBD2 (5 bases). Deletions cut 4 bases from V and 2 bases from J, with 6 bases between. This CDR3 has 14 amino acids. Germline CDR1 reads MNHEY; CDR2 reads SVGAGI. Here the CDR3 reads CASSLEAGANVLTF. The CDR3 bases are TGTGCCAGCAGTTTGGAGGCTGGGGCCAACGTCCTGACTTTC.

This chain joins TRBV7-9 and TRBJ2-7; D perhaps matches TRBD1 (7 bases). The CDR3 runs to 15 residues. The germline V gene has CDR1 SEHNR and CDR2 FQNEAQ (reference sequence). Trimming took 3 bases from V and 3 from J, leaving 15 bases between them. CDR3: CASSFQGEAGYEQYF. For the CDR3, the DNA is TGTGCCAGCAGCTTCCAGGGGGAGGCGGGCTACGAGCAGTACTTC.

V usage is TRBV6-5 and J usage is TRBJ1-2; no definite D call. Germline lookup yields CDR1 MNHEY and CDR2 SVGAGI. This CDR3 has 13 residues. V lost 5 bases to trimming and J lost 4 bases, with 11 bases between them. The CDR3 is CASSPGEIYGYTF. CDR3 coding DNA: TGTGCCAGCAGTCCCGGGGAGATCTATGGCTACACCTTC.

The rearrangement links TRBV5-6 to TRBJ2-5, with a tentative D call TRBD2 (7 bases). V dropped 0 bases and J dropped 1 base, with 13 bases sitting between them. The CDR3 contains 16 residues. CDR1 is SGHDT and CDR2 is YYEEEE in the germline V gene. CDR3 nucleotide sequence: TGTGCCAGCAGCTTGGCCGAGGGGGGGTCCCAAGAGACCCAGTACTTC. This gives the protein CASSLAEGGSQETQYF.